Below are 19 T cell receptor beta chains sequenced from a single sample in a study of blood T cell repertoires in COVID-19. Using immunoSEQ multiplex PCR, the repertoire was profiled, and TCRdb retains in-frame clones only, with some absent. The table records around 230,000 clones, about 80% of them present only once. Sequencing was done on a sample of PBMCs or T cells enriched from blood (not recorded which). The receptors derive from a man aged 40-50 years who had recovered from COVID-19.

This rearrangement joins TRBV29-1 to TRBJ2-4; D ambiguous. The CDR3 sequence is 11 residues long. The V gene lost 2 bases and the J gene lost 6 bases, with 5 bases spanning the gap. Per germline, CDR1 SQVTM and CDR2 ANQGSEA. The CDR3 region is CSVEFGNIQYF. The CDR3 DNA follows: TGCAGCGTTGAATTCGGAAACATTCAGTACTTC. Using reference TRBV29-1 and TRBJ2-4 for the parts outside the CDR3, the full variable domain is SAVISQKPSRDICQRGTSLTIQCQVDSQVTMMFWYRQQPGQSLTLIATANQGSEATYESGFVIDKFPISRPNLTFSTLTVSNMSPEDSSIYLCSVEFGNIQYFGAGTRLSVL.

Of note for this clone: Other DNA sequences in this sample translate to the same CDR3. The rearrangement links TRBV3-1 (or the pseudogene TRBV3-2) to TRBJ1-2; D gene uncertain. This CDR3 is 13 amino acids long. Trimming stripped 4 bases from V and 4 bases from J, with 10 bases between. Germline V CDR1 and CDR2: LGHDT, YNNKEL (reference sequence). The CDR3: CASSPRGSYGYTF. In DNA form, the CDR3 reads TGTGCCAGCAGCCCTAGAGGTTCCTATGGCTACACCTTC.

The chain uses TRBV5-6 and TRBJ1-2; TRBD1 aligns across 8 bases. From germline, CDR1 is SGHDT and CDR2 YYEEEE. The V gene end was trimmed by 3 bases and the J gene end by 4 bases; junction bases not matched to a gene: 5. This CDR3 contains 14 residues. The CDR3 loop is CASSSYGQGYGYTF. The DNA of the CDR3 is TGTGCCAGCAGCTCGTACGGACAGGGCTATGGCTACACCTTC.

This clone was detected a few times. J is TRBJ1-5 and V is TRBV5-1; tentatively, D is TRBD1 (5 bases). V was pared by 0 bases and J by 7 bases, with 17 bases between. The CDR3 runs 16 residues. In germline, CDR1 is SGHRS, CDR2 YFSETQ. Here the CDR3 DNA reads TGCGCCAGCAGCTTGGCCCCTCAGGGCCCAGGGCAGCCCCAGCATTTT. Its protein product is CASSLAPQGPGQPQHF. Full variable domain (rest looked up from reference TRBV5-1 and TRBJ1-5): KAGVTQTPRYLIKTRGQQVTLSCSPISGHRSVSWYQQTPGQGLQFLFEYFSETQRNKGNFPGRFSGRQFSNSRSEMNVSTLELGDSALYLCASSLAPQGPGQPQHFGDGTRLSIL.

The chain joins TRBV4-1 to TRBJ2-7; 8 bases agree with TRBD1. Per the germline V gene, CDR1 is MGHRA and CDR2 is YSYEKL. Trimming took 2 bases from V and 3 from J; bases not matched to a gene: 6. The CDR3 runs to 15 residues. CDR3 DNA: TGCGCCAGCAGCCAAACAACAGGGGGGTTCTACGAGCAGTACTTC. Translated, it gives CASSQTTGGFYEQYF.

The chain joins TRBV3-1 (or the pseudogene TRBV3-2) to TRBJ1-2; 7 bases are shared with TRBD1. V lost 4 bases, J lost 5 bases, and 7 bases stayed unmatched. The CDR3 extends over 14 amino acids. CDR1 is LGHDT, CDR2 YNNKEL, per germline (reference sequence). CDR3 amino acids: CASSLTQGFYGYTF. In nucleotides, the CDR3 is TGTGCCAGCAGCCTTACACAGGGGTTTTATGGCTACACCTTC.

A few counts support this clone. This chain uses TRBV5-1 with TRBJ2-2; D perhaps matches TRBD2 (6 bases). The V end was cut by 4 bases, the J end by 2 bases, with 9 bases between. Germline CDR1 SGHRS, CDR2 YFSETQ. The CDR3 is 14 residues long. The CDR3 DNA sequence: TGCGCCAGCAGCGAGGGGACTAACACCGGGGAGCTGTTTTTT. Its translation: CASSEGTNTGELFF.

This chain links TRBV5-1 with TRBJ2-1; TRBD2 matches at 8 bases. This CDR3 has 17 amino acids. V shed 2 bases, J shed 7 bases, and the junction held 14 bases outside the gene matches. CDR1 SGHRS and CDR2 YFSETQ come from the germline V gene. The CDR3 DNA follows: TGCGCCAGCAGCTTCACCGCCGGGACTAGGGGGATTAATGAGCAGTTCTTC. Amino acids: CASSFTAGTRGINEQFF. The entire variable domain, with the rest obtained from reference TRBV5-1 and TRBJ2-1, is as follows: KAGVTQTPRYLIKTRGQQVTLSCSPISGHRSVSWYQQTPGQGLQFLFEYFSETQRNKGNFPGRFSGRQFSNSRSEMNVSTLELGDSALYLCASSFTAGTRGINEQFFGPGTRLTVL.

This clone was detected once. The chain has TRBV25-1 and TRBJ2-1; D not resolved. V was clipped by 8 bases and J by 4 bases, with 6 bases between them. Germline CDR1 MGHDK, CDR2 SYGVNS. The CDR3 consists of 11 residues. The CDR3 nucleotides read TGTGCCAGCCGACATTACAATGAGCAGTTCTTC. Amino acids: CASRHYNEQFF.

CDR3 loop: CASSPGQGTNEKLFF. CDR3 DNA sequence: TGTGCCAGCAGCCCCGGACAGGGGACTAATGAAAAACTGTTTTTT. J is TRBJ1-4 and V is TRBV7-9; 9 bases line up with TRBD1. Germline loops: CDR1 SEHNR, CDR2 FQNEAQ (reference sequence). This CDR3 comprises 15 residues. V lost 5 bases, J lost 2 bases, and 3 bases stayed unmatched.

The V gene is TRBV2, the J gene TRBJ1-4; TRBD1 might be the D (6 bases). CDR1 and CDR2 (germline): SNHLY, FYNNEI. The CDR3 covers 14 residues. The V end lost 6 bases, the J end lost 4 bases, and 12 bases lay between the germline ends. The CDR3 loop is CASRQGGVNEKLFF. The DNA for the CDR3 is TGTGCCAGCAGACAGGGTGGGGTTAATGAAAAACTGTTTTTT.

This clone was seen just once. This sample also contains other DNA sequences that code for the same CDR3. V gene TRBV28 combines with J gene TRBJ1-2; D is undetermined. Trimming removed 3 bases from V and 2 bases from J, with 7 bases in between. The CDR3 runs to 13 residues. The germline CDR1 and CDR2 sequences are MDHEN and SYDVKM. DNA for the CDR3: TGTGCCAGCAGTTTTGGCACCAACTATGGCTACACCTTC. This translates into CASSFGTNYGYTF.

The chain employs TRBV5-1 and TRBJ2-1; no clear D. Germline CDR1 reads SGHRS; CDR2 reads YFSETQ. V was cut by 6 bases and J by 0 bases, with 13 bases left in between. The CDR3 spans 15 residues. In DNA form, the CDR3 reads TGCGCCAGCACCACTCTGCCGAGCTCCTACAATGAGCAGTTCTTC. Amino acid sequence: CASTTLPSSYNEQFF.

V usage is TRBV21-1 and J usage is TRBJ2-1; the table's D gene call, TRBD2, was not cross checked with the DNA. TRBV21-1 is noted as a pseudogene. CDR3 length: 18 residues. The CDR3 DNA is TGTGCCAGCAGCAAAGCGCTATCTAGCGGGAGTTACTACAATGAGCAGTTCTTC. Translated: CASSKALSSGSYYNEQFF.

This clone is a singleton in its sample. Here the CDR3 DNA reads TGCGCCAGCGGGACTAGCGGGGCCAACTCCTACAATGAGCAGTTCTTC. It is translated as CASGTSGANSYNEQFF. The rearrangement joins TRBV5-1 to TRBJ2-1; 13 bases align to TRBD2. Germline loops: CDR1 SGHRS, CDR2 YFSETQ. V lost 7 bases, J lost 0 bases, and 4 bases stayed unmatched. The CDR3 runs to 16 residues. Using reference TRBV5-1 and TRBJ2-1 for the parts outside the CDR3, the full variable domain is KAGVTQTPRYLIKTRGQQVTLSCSPISGHRSVSWYQQTPGQGLQFLFEYFSETQRNKGNFPGRFSGRQFSNSRSEMNVSTLELGDSALYLCASGTSGANSYNEQFFGPGTRLTVL.

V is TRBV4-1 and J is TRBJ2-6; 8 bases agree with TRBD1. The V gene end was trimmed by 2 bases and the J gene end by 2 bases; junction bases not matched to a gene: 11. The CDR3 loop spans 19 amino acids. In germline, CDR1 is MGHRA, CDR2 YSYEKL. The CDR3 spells CASSQHTGTGTPGANVLTF. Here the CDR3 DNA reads TGCGCCAGCAGCCAACACACCGGGACAGGAACTCCTGGGGCCAACGTCCTGACTTTC.

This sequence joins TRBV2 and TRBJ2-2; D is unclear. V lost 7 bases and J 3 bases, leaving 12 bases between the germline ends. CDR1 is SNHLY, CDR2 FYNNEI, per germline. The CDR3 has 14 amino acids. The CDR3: CASISPADTGELFF. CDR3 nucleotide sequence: TGTGCCAGCATCTCCCCCGCGGACACCGGGGAGCTGTTTTTT. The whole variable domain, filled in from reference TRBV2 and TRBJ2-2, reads EPEVTQTPSHQVTQMGQEVILRCVPISNHLYFYWYRQILGQKVEFLVSFYNNEISEKSEIFDDQFSVERPDGSNFTLKIRSTKLEDSAMYFCASISPADTGELFFGEGSRLTVL.

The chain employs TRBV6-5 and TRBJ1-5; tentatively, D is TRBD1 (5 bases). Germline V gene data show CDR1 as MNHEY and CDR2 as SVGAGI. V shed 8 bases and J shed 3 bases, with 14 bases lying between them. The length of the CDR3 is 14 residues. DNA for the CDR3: TGTGCCAGCGTTCCGGGACTCAACAATCAGCCCCAGCATTTT. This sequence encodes CASVPGLNNQPQHF.

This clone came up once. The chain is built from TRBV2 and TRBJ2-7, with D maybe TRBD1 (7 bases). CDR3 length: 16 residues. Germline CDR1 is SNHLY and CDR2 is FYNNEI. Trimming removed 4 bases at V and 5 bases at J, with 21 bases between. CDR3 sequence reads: CASSVIRGQGGNEQYF. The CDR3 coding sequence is TGTGCCAGCAGTGTTATTAGAGGGCAGGGGGGCAACGAGCAGTACTTC.